The T cell receptor beta chain described here comes from a study of technical replicates of blood from a handful of donors. Germline CDR1 reads SGHNT; CDR2 reads YENEEA. V trimming: 4 bases; J trimming: 5 bases; junction bases outside the gene matches: 7. The CDR3 totals 15 residues. The table came from immunoSEQ multiplex PCR; TCRdb's copy has only in-frame clones and leaves some out. The sample consists of over 60,000 clones, roughly 93% of them appearing once. What was sequenced was T cells isolated from PBMCs. V and J are TRBV11-3 and TRBJ1-2; 10 positions match TRBD1. This receptor was obtained from a human donor in good health. CDR3 sequence reads: CASSSRGTGEYGYTF. In DNA form, the CDR3 reads TGTGCCAGCAGCTCGAGGGGGACAGGGGAGTATGGCTACACCTTC.